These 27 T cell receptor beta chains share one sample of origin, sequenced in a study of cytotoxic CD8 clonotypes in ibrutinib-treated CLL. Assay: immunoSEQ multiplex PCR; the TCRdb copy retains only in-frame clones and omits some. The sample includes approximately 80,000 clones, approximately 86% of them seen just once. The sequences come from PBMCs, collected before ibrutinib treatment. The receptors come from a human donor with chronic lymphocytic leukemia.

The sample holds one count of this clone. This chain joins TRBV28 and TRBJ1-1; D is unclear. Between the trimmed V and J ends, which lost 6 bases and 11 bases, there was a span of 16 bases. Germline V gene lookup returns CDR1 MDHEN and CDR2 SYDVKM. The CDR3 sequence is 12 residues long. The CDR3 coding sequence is TGTGCCAGCAGCCTGCGACAATCGAGGGCTTTCTTT. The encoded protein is CASSLRQSRAFF.

In nucleotides, the CDR3 is TGCGCCACCCGGCCCCCCAGGGATTCTGGAAACACCATATATTTT. It yields the protein CATRPPRDSGNTIYF. V usage is TRBV10-2 and J usage is TRBJ1-3, with D maybe TRBD1 (5 bases). The CDR3 length is 15 residues. The V and J ends lost 10 bases and 1 base respectively, with 17 bases between them. CDR1 is WSHSY, CDR2 SAAADI, per germline.

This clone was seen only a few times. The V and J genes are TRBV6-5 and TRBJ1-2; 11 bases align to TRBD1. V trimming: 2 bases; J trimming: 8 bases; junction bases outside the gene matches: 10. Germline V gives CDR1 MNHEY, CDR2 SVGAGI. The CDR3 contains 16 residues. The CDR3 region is CASSYDRKDRGRGYTF. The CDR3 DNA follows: TGTGCCAGCAGTTACGATAGAAAGGACAGGGGGCGAGGCTACACCTTC.

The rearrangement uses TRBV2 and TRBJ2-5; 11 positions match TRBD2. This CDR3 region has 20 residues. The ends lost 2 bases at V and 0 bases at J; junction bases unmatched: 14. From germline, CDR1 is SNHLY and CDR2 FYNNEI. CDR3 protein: CASSELWTSGRAGNQETQYF. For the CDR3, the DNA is TGTGCCAGCAGTGAATTATGGACTAGCGGGCGAGCGGGGAACCAAGAGACCCAGTACTTC. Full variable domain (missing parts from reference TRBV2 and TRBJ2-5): EPEVTQTPSHQVTQMGQEVILRCVPISNHLYFYWYRQILGQKVEFLVSFYNNEISEKSEIFDDQFSVERPDGSNFTLKIRSTKLEDSAMYFCASSELWTSGRAGNQETQYFGPGTRLLVL.

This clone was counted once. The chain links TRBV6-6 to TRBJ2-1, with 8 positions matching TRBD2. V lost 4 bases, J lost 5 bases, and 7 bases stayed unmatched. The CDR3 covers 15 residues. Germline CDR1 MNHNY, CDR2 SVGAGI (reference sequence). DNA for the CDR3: TGTGCCAGCAGTTCTCTAGCGGGTAAAGACAATGAGCAGTTCTTC. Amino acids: CASSSLAGKDNEQFF.

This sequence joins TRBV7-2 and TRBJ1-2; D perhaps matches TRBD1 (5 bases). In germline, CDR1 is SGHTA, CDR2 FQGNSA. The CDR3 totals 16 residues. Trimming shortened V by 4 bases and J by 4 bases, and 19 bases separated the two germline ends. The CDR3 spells CASSSSPGTGSYGYTF. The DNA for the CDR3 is TGTGCCAGCAGCTCGTCCCCCGGGACGGGTTCCTATGGCTACACCTTC.

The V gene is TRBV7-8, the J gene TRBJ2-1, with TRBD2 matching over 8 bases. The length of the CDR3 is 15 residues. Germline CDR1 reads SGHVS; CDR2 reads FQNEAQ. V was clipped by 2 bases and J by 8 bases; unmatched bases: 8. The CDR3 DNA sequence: TGTGCCAGCAGCTTACCTCGCGGGAGGCTCGATGAGCAGTTCTTC. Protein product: CASSLPRGRLDEQFF. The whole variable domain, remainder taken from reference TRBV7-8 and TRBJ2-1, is GAGVSQSPRYKVAKRGQDVALRCDPISGHVSLFWYQQALGQGPEFLTYFQNEAQLDKSGLPSDRFFAERPEGSVSTLKIQRTQQEDSAVYLCASSLPRGRLDEQFFGPGTRLTVL.

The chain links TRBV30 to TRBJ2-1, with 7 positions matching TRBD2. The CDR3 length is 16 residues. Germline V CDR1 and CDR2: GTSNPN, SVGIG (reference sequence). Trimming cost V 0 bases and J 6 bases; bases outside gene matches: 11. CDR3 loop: CAWSVAPLALPNEQFF. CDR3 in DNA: TGTGCCTGGAGTGTCGCCCCACTAGCGTTGCCCAATGAGCAGTTCTTC.

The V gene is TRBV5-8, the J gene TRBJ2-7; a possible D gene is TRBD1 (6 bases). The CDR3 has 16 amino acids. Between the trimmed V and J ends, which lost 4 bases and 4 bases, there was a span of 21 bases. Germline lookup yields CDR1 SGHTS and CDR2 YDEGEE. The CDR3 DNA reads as TGTGCCAGCAGCCTGTCCAGGGACATACTTTCATACGAGCAGTACTTC. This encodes CASSLSRDILSYEQYF.

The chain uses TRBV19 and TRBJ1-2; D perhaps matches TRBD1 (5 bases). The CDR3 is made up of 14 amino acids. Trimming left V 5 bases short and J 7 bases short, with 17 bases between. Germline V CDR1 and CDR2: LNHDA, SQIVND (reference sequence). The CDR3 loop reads CASSPQGRGSGYTF. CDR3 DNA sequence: TGTGCCAGTAGTCCCCAGGGTAGGGGCTCTGGCTACACCTTC. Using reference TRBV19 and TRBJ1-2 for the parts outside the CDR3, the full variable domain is DGGITQSPKYLFRKEGQNVTLSCEQNLNHDAMYWYRQDPGQGLRLIYYSQIVNDFQKGDIAEGYSVSREKKESFPLTVTSAQKNPTAFYLCASSPQGRGSGYTFGSGTRLTVV.

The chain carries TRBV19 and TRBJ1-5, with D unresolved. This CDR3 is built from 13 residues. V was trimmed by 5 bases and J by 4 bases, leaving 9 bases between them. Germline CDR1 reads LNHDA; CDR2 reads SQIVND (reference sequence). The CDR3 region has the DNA TGTGCCAGTAGTGACCAGCGAAATCAGCCCCAGCATTTT. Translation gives CASSDQRNQPQHF.

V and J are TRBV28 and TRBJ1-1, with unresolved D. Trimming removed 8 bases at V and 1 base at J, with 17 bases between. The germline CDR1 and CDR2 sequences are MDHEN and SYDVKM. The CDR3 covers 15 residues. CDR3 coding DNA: TGTGCCAGCGCCGATTTACGGAAACCGAACACTGAAGCTTTCTTT. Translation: CASADLRKPNTEAFF.

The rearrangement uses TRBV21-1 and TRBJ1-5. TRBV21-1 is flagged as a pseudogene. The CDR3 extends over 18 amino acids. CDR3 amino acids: CASSLSTGSHSGNQPQHF. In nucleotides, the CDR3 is TGTGCCAGCAGCCTAAGTACCGGGAGTCACTCTGGCAATCAGCCCCAGCATTTT.

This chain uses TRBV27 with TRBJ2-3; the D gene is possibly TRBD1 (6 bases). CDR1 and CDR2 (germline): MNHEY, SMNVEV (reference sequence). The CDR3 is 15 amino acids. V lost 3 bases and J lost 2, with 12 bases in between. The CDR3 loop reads CASSFIGQPTDTQYF. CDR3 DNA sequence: TGTGCCAGCAGTTTCATTGGACAGCCCACAGATACGCAGTATTTT.

CDR3 DNA sequence: TGCGCCAGCAGCTTGGCCAGAGGGAGGAACACAGATACGCAGTATTTT. This encodes CASSLARGRNTDTQYF. The chain employs TRBV5-1 and TRBJ2-3, with D possibly matching TRBD2 (6 bases). The CDR3 length is 16 residues. Trimming pared 0 bases from V and 2 bases from J, leaving 13 bases between. The germline CDR1 and CDR2 sequences are SGHRS and YFSETQ.

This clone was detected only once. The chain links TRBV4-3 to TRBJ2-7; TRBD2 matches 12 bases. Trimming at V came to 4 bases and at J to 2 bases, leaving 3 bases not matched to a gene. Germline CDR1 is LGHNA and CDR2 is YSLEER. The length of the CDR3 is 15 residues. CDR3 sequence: CASSPGLAGAYEQYF. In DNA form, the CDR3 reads TGCGCCAGCAGCCCGGGACTAGCGGGCGCCTACGAGCAGTACTTC.

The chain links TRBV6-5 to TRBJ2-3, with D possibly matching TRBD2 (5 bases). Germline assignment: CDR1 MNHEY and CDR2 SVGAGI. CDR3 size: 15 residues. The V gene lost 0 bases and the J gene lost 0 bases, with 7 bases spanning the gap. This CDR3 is CASSYSSGSTDTQYF. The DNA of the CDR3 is TGTGCCAGCAGTTACTCGAGCGGAAGCACAGATACGCAGTATTTT.

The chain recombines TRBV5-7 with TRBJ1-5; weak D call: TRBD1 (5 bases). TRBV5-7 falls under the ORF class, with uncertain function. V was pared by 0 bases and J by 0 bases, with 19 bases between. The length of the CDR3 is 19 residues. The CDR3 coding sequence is TGTGCCAGCAGCTTGGCCGCTGGGAGAGGGGTCAATAGCAATCAGCCCCAGCATTTT. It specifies CASSLAAGRGVNSNQPQHF.

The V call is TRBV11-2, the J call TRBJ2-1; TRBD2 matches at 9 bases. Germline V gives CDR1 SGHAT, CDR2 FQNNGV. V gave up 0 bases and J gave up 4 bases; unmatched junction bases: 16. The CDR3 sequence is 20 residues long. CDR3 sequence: CASSLDSYSSGTQKYNEQFF. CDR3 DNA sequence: TGTGCCAGCAGCTTAGACAGCTACTCTAGCGGGACCCAAAAGTACAATGAGCAGTTCTTC.

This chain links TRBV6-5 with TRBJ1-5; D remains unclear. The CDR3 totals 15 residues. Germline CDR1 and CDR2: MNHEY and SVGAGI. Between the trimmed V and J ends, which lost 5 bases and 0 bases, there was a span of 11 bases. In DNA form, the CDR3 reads TGTGCCAGCAGTAACGGGCCCTATAGCAATCAGCCCCAGCATTTT. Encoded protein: CASSNGPYSNQPQHF.

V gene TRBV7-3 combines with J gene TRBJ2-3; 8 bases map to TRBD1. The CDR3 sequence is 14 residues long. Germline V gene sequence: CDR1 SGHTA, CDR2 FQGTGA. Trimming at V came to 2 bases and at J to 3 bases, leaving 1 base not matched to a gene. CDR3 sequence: CASSLGQGTDTQYF. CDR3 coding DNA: TGTGCCAGCAGCTTAGGACAGGGTACAGATACGCAGTATTTT.

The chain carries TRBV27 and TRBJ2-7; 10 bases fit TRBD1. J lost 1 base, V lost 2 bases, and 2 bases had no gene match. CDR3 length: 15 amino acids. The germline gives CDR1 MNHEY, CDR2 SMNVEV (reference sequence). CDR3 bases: TGTGCCAGCAGTTTAGGGACAGGGGTTTCCTACGAGCAGTACTTC. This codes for CASSLGTGVSYEQYF.

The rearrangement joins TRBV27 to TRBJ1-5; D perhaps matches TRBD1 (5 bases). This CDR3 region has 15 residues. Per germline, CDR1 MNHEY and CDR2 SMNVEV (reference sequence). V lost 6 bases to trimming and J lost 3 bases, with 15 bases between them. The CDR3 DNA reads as TGTGCCAGCAGCCCTCGACAGAGACCCAATCAGCCCCAGCATTTT. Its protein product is CASSPRQRPNQPQHF.

CDR3 sequence: CASTMRGTTHGELFF. The CDR3 region has the DNA TGTGCCAGTACCATGCGTGGGACCACCCACGGGGAGCTGTTTTTT. This sequence joins TRBV19 and TRBJ2-2; D possibly uses TRBD1 or TRBD2 (5 bases each). Trimming pared 7 bases from V and 7 bases from J, leaving 19 bases between. The CDR3 consists of 15 residues. CDR1 and CDR2 (germline): LNHDA, SQIVND (reference sequence).

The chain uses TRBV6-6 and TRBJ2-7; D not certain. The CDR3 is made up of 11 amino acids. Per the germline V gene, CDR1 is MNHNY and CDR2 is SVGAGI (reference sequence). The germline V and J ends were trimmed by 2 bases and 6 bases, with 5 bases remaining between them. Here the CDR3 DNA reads TGTGCCAGCAGTTACGGCATCGAGCAGTACTTC. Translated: CASSYGIEQYF.

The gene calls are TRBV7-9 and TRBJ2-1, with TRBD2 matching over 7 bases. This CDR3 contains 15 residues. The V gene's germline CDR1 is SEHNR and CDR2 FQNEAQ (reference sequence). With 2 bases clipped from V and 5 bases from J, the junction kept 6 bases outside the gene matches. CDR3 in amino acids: CASSLRWEGDNEQFF. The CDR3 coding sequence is TGTGCCAGCAGCTTAAGGTGGGAGGGAGACAATGAGCAGTTCTTC.

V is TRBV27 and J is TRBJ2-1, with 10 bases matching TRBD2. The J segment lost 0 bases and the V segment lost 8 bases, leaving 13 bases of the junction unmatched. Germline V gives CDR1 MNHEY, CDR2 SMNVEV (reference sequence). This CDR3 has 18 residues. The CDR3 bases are TGTGCCAGCGAACCCCCGAGACTAGCGGGTCGCTCCTACAATGAGCAGTTCTTC. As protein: CASEPPRLAGRSYNEQFF.